This TCR beta chain stems from a study of blood T cell repertoires in COVID-19. This clone was observed a handful of times. Other DNA sequences in this specimen translate into the identical CDR3. In the source study's methods: Estimated nucleated cell counts came from reference gene primer amplification. Repertoires were generated with immunoSEQ multiplex PCR, while TCRdb's copy carries only in-frame clones and drops some. V and J calls and clone size are copied from that table; D and trimming were computed from the DNA. The profile shows over 250,000 clones, around 89% of them singletons. The length of the CDR3 is 14 residues. Trimming removed 0 bases at V and 1 base at J, with 8 bases between. Per germline, CDR1 SGHRS and CDR2 YFSETQ.

This rearrangement joins TRBV5-1 to TRBJ2-7, with no clear D. Sequencing was performed on PBMCs or T cells enriched from blood (not recorded which). This TCR came from a woman aged 50 to 60 who had recovered from COVID-19. The CDR3 nucleotides are TGCGCCAGCAGCTTGGAGGCGGTTTCCTACGAGCAGTACTTC. It specifies CASSLEAVSYEQYF.